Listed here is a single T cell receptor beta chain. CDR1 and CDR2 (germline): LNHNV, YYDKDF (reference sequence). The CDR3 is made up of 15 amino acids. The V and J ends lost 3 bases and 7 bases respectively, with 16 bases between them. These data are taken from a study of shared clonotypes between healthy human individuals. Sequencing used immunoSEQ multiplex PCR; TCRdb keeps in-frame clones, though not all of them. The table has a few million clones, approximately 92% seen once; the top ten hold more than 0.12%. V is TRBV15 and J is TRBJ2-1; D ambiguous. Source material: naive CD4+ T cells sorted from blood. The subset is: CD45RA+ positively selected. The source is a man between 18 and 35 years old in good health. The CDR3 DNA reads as TGTGCCACCAGCAGTGCCATGGATCCCATTAATGAGCAGTTCTTC. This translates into CATSSAMDPINEQFF.